This T cell receptor (beta chain) was sequenced in a study of blood T cell repertoires in COVID-19. TCRdb keeps only in-frame clones here, not all; method: immunoSEQ multiplex PCR. The sample lists 240,000 or so clones; around 80% were seen once. Sequences were obtained from peripheral blood. This receptor was taken from a woman aged 80 or over with acute or convalescent COVID-19.

In DNA form, the CDR3 reads TGTGCCAGCGACACCGTCCTCTATGGCTACACCTTC. Amino acid sequence: CASDTVLYGYTF. The chain carries TRBV6-5 and TRBJ1-2, with D uncertain. This CDR3 spans 12 amino acids. Trimming removed 8 bases at V and 4 bases at J, with 11 bases between. In germline, CDR1 is MNHEY, CDR2 SVGAGI.